Listed below are T cell receptor beta chains from one sample, sequenced in a study of T-cell memory formation after mild COVID-19. MiXCR, run by TCRdb on the 5' RACE reads, gives a single entry per CDR3 protein. The sample includes 300,000 to 350,000 distinct CDR3 sequences, just under 20% seen only once; the top ten take about 21%. The specimen sequenced was PBMCs or a T cell subset sorted from them (not recorded which). The receptor set was obtained from a man younger than 35 who had mild COVID-19 (a few samples of this study predate the infection). Cell type and time point are not known. Each CDR3 is given with its conserved first and last residue. A D gene is named only where the DNA matches it firmly. Size values are once, few and many counts, or a class for expanded clones, and some rows have none.

TRBJ1-2	.	.	TRBV21-1	13	CASRRDGIGGYTF	TGTGCCAGCAGACGGGACGGGATTGGGGGCTACACCTTC
TRBJ2-1	few	.	TRBV30	11	CAWSSDSAQFF	TGTGCCTGGAGTTCAGACTCGGCGCAGTTCTTC
TRBJ2-2	few	.	TRBV12-3/TRBV12-4	12	CASSSPTGELFF	TGTGCCAGCAGTTCTCCCACCGGGGAGCTGTTTTTT
TRBJ2-3	few	.	TRBV12-5	16	CASGRPNGGHTDTQYF	TGTGCTAGTGGCCGCCCCAACGGGGGGCACACAGATACGCAGTATTTT
TRBJ1-1	once	.	TRBV12-3/TRBV12-4	13	CASTTRVNTEAFF	TGTGCCAGCACAACCAGGGTGAACACTGAAGCTTTCTTT
TRBJ1-2	once	.	TRBV3-1	12	CASSQATYGYTF	TGTGCCAGCAGCCAAGCCACCTATGGCTACACCTTC
TRBJ2-2	few	TRBD1	TRBV15	14	CATSRGQGAGELFF	TGTGCCACCAGCAGAGGCCAGGGGGCCGGGGAGCTGTTTTTT
TRBJ2-3	few	TRBD2	TRBV4-2	17	CASSQEFSGGRTDTQYF	TGTGCCAGCAGCCAAGAGTTTAGCGGGGGACGCACAGATACGCAGTATTTT
TRBJ2-7	.	.	TRBV18	15	CASSLEGLSSYEQYF	TGTGCCAGCTCATTAGAAGGGTTAAGCTCCTACGAGCAGTACTTC
TRBJ2-1	.	.	TRBV7-8	12	CASSLVSTEQFF	TGTGCCAGCAGCTTAGTGAGCACTGAGCAGTTCTTC
TRBJ1-2	.	.	TRBV13	15	CASSLGRGRNYGYTF	TGTGCCAGCAGCTTAGGCCGGGGCAGGAACTATGGCTACACCTTC
TRBJ2-5	.	TRBD1	TRBV6-5	16	CASSGQGTIFKETQYF	TGTGCCAGTTCGGGACAGGGGACGATTTTCAAAGAGACCCAGTACTTC
TRBJ2-5	few	.	TRBV4-3	13	CASSQTGQETQYF	TGCGCCAGCAGCCAAACGGGACAAGAGACCCAGTACTTC
TRBJ2-3	few	.	TRBV5-1	15	CASSPGTVGTDTQYF	TGCGCCAGCAGCCCTGGGACGGTGGGCACAGATACGCAGTATTTT
TRBJ2-3	.	.	TRBV18	16	CASSPPGAPSTDTQYF	TGTGCCAGCTCACCGCCGGGGGCCCCTAGCACAGATACGCAGTATTTT
TRBJ1-3	few	.	TRBV20-1	13	CSATPAGGNTIYF	TGCAGTGCTACCCCGGCGGGTGGAAACACCATATATTTT
TRBJ1-2	few	.	TRBV7-2	15	CASRNRAPALYGYTF	TGTGCCAGCAGAAACAGGGCTCCAGCCCTTTATGGCTACACCTTC
TRBJ2-1	.	.	TRBV7-2	15	CASSTRQDSLNEQFF	TGTGCCAGCAGCACCCGACAGGATTCTTTGAATGAGCAGTTCTTC
TRBJ2-3	few	.	TRBV5-1	15	CASSLFQVETDTQYF	TGCGCCAGCAGCTTGTTCCAGGTCGAGACAGATACGCAGTATTTT
TRBJ2-1	few	.	TRBV19	15	CASSPNRVSYNEQFF	TGTGCCAGTAGCCCAAACAGGGTTTCCTACAATGAGCAGTTCTTC
TRBJ1-6	.	TRBD1	TRBV23-1	15	CASSQLRTGGSPLHF	TGCGCCAGCAGTCAACTACGGACAGGTGGCTCACCCCTCCACTTT
TRBJ2-1	few	.	TRBV7-2	17	CASSLLTLKFQLNEQFF	TGTGCCAGCAGCTTATTAACCCTAAAATTCCAGCTTAATGAGCAGTTCTTC